This T cell receptor beta chain stems from a study of blood T cell repertoires in COVID-19. Libraries were prepared by immunoSEQ multiplex PCR; TCRdb keeps only in-frame clonotypes and omits some of them. The sample holds some 240,000 clones, about 82% seen once. The TCR originated in a woman in her 70s with COVID-19, enrolled during active disease. Sequenced: peripheral blood.

CDR3 sequence (DNA): TGTGCCAGCAACTTGGACAGGGGTGAGGTAAAACTGTTTTTT. Translation: CASNLDRGEVKLFF. The chain carries TRBV6-5 and TRBJ1-4; 9 bases match TRBD1. Germline V gene sequence: CDR1 MNHEY, CDR2 SVGAGI. The CDR3 is 14 amino acids. Unmatched junction bases numbered 10, after V lost 7 bases and J lost 10 bases.